This T cell receptor (beta chain) was observed in a study of blood T cell repertoires in COVID-19. About the research overall: The United States, Italy and Spain supplied acute and convalescent COVID-19 samples.

Participants were aged roughly 18 to 89 years from 20 to 30 US areas. Recovered status applied to Cohort 3 donors who had two consecutive negative PCRs. It also applied to those with clearance or with symptom resolution. This CDR3 is built from 15 residues. The V gene's germline CDR1 is LNHDA and CDR2 SQIVND (reference sequence). Trimming cost V 5 bases and J 5 bases, with 18 bases left between them. As originally analysed: Estimated nucleated cell counts came from reference gene primer amplification. The method was immunoSEQ multiplex PCR; TCRdb's version includes in-frame clones alone and lacks a portion of them. D and trimming come from the DNA, and the V and J calls and clone size come from that table. The table shows just over 350,000 clones, with about 90% occurring only once.

Sequencing was carried out using PBMCs or T cells enriched from blood (not recorded which). The clonotype was recovered from a woman aged 25 to 39 who had recovered from COVID-19. The chain recombines TRBV19 with TRBJ2-5; D possibly corresponds to TRBD1 (7 bases). The chain's CDR3 is CASSGLGGGAETQYF. The CDR3 DNA reads TGTGCCAGTAGTGGGCTAGGAGGGGGCGCGGAGACCCAGTACTTC.